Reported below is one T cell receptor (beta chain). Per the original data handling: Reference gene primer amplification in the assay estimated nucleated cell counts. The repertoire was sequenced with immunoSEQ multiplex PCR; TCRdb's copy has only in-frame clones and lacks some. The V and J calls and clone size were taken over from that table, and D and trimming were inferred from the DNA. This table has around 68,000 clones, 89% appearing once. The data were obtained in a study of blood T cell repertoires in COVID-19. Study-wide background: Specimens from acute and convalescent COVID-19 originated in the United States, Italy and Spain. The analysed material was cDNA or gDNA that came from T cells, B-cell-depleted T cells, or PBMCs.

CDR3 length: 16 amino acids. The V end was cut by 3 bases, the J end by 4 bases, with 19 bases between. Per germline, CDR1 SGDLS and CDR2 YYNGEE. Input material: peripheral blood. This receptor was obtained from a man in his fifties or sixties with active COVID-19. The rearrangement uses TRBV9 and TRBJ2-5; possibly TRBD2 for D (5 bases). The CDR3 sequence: CASSANPGSRGETQYF. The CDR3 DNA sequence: TGTGCCAGCAGCGCCAATCCGGGGTCCCGAGGAGAGACCCAGTACTTC.